These 6 T cell receptor beta chains were all obtained from the same sample, sequenced in a study of cytomegalovirus exposure and HLA in healthy donors (dated by TCRdb to the late 2010s). Receptor libraries were prepared by the immunoSEQ multiplex PCR assay. For the multiplex PCR, a mixture combining 60 forward primers for TCR Vbeta segments and 13 reverse primers for TCR Jbeta segments was used. In TCRdb, the immuneACCESS table is reduced to in-frame sequences with V and J assigned. These tables do not hold every clone; where another copy was compared, an unresolved V gene accounts for under half, and the others remain unexplained. This sample holds 100,000 to 130,000 clones; around three quarters were observed only once. About 8% of the sample lies in the top ten. Sequencing was carried out using PBMCs. The receptors here all came from a man aged 30 to 39 in good health and CMV-seronegative.

The chain employs TRBV5-1 and TRBJ1-5; TRBD1 might be the D (5 bases). The CDR3 runs to 15 residues. Trimming cost V 0 bases and J 7 bases, with 14 bases left between them. Per germline, CDR1 SGHRS and CDR2 YFSETQ. CDR3 sequence (DNA): TGCGCCAGCAGCTTGGACGGATCGCAGGGACAGCCCCAGCATTTT. Protein: CASSLDGSQGQPQHF.

This sequence joins TRBV9 and TRBJ2-2; D remains ambiguous. CDR1 SGDLS and CDR2 YYNGEE come from the germline V gene. The CDR3 has 16 residues. Trimming cost V 5 bases and J 4 bases, with 18 bases left between them. This CDR3 reads CASRAEADLITGELFF. CDR3 sequence (DNA): TGTGCCAGCAGGGCCGAGGCAGACCTAATCACCGGGGAGCTGTTTTTT.

This clone appeared a single time. The rearrangement joins TRBV27 to TRBJ2-1; 7 nucleotides match TRBD2. The germline V gene has CDR1 MNHEY and CDR2 SMNVEV (reference sequence). CDR3 length: 15 amino acids. With V trimmed by 0 bases and J by 2 bases, 1 base remained unmatched. CDR3 DNA sequence: TGTGCCAGCAGTTTATCTACTAGCGCCTACAATGAGCAGTTCTTC. Translating gives CASSLSTSAYNEQFF.

J is TRBJ1-2 and V is TRBV27; no clear D. The V gene's germline CDR1 is MNHEY and CDR2 SMNVEV (reference sequence). V shed 5 bases and J shed 5 bases, with 18 bases lying between them. This CDR3 has 15 amino acids. The DNA for the CDR3 is TGTGCCAGCAGTATCCGGGGAGGGCAGCGTTATGGCTACACCTTC. Residues: CASSIRGGQRYGYTF.

The rearrangement uses TRBV29-1 and TRBJ2-3; 11 nucleotides line up with TRBD1. CDR1 and CDR2 from the germline V gene are SQVTM and ANQGSEA. V shed 7 bases and J 1 base; nucleotides not matched to a gene: 10. The CDR3 runs to 16 residues. CDR3 nucleotides: TGCAGCGCTGATCCCCCGGGACAGGGGGGCACAGATACGCAGTATTTT. Residues: CSADPPGQGGTDTQYF.

The chain employs TRBV29-1 and TRBJ2-5; TRBD1 is a possible D gene (5 bases). The J call is doubtful: the DNA matches TRBJ2-7 better. This CDR3 has 15 amino acids. Germline CDR1 SQVTM, CDR2 ANQGSEA. CDR3 amino acids: CSAMLPGQQGYEQYF. The CDR3 DNA follows: TGCAGCGCAATGCTTCCGGGCCAGCAGGGCTACGAGCAGTACTTC.